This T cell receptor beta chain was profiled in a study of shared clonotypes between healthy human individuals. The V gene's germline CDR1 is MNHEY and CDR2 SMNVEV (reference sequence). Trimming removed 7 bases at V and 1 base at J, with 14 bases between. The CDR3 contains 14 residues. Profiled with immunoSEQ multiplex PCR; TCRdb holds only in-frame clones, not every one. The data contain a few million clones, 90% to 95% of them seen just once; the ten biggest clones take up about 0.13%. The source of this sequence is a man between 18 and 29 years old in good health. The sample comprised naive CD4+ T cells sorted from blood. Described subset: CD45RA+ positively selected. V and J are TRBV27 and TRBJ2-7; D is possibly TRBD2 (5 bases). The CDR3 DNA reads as TGTGCCAGCACGGGAACATTTGGGTCCTACGAGCAGTACTTC. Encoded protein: CASTGTFGSYEQYF.